One sample yielded the 2 T cell receptor beta chains listed below, sequenced in a study of blood T cell repertoires in COVID-19. Assay: immunoSEQ multiplex PCR; the TCRdb copy retains only in-frame clones and omits some. The sample yields under 350,000 clones, 86% seen once. Specimen: PBMCs or T cells enriched from blood (not recorded which). These receptor sequences come from a woman between 40 and 55 years old with acute COVID-19.

The CDR3 is CASARDRDNYGYTF. In DNA, the CDR3 is TGTGCCAGCGCCCGGGACAGGGACAACTATGGCTACACCTTC. The chain combines TRBV6-5 with TRBJ1-2, with 9 bases that match TRBD1. Germline loops: CDR1 MNHEY, CDR2 SVGAGI. The V gene end was trimmed by 8 bases and the J gene end by 2 bases; junction bases not matched to a gene: 6. This CDR3 region has 14 residues.

The chain uses TRBV2 and TRBJ2-3; 10 positions match TRBD2. Germline V lookup: CDR1 SNHLY, CDR2 FYNNEI. After removal of 8 bases from V and 6 bases from J, the junction contained 5 bases not matched to a gene. The CDR3 consists of 13 residues. The CDR3 reads CASLAGAGDTQYF. CDR3 nucleotide sequence: TGTGCCAGCCTAGCGGGGGCAGGGGATACGCAGTATTTT.